Sequencing of this T cell receptor (beta chain) was carried out in a study of a mutant IDH1 vaccine in newly diagnosed glioma. In the study overall: Of treated patients, roughly 62% were men and approximately 40% women, averaging roughly 40 years. Every participant had undergone radiotherapy, temozolomide, or both before, and most underwent both. The study, taken as a whole, reports: Vaccination induced immune responses in 85% to 95% of patients.

Some clones are missing from TCRdb's copy, which holds only in-frame ones; the method was immunoSEQ multiplex PCR. The profile covers 30,000 to 40,000 clones, with about 83% appearing a single time and around 12% taken by the ten largest. V lost 3 bases, J lost 12 bases, and 14 bases stayed unmatched. The CDR3 spans 15 residues. From germline, CDR1 is MNHEY and CDR2 SVGAGI. This clone showed up just a few times. The antigen is undetermined. The time point denotes: week 47, end of study. Vaccination comprised doses that each held 300 ug of mutant IDH1 20-mer peptide, plus topical imiquimod. The chain recombines TRBV6-5 with TRBJ2-7; 10 bases align to TRBD2. The TCR originated in a woman under 40 with glioma. The sequencing here drew on PBMCs, taken from a glioma patient whose treatment included an IDH1 peptide vaccine. CDR3 DNA sequence: TGTGCCAGCAGTTATTCCTCCGGGACTAGCGCCTCCCCGTACTTC. Translating it yields CASSYSSGTSASPYF.